This TCR beta chain comes out of a study of blood T cell repertoires in COVID-19. About the study: There were acute and convalescent COVID-19 samples, and they came from the United States, Italy and Spain.

Sequencing used immunoSEQ multiplex PCR; TCRdb keeps in-frame clones, though not all of them. The sample holds under 400,000 clones, 80% to 90% seen once. Trimming left V 5 bases short and J 10 bases short, with 15 bases between. Per the germline V gene, CDR1 is MNHEY and CDR2 is SMNVEV (reference sequence). This CDR3 contains 13 residues. Sequenced material: peripheral blood. V gene TRBV27 combines with J gene TRBJ2-1; TRBD1 might be the D (7 bases). This clonotype was sampled from a woman aged 30 to 39 with COVID-19, enrolled during active disease. The CDR3, as DNA: TGTGCCAGCAGTCAGGGGGGTTCTATCGAGCAGTTCTTC. Residues: CASSQGGSIEQFF.